The T cell receptor (beta chain) under discussion was sequenced for a study of CD8 T cells in Susac syndrome. The authors reverse transcribed roughly 0.45 to 1 ug RNA with random hexamers. Amplification of TCR beta CDR3 by immunoSEQ multiplex PCR spanned 54 Vbeta and 13 Jbeta. TCRdb independently ran MiXCR on the immunoSEQ multiplex PCR reads; one entry per CDR3 protein. The repertoire includes fewer than 200,000 distinct CDR3 sequences, approximately 95% of them detected once, and about 0.15% sits in the top ten. High-throughput TCR beta sequencing covered peripheral CD8+ and CD4+ T cells. Sequencing input: CD8+ T cells from PBMCs. This TCR derives from a human donor with multiple sclerosis.

Written as DNA, the CDR3 is TGCGCCAGCAGCCAAGATAGGCCGGGACTAGCGCACAATGAGCAGTTCTTC. Translated: CASSQDRPGLAHNEQFF. The chain combines TRBV4-1 with TRBJ2-1, with 10 bases identical to TRBD2. V lost 0 bases, J lost 5 bases, and 7 bases stayed unmatched. This CDR3 is 17 amino acids long. In germline, CDR1 is MGHRA, CDR2 YSYEKL.